The T cell receptor (beta chain) under discussion was sequenced for a study of T cells in Graves' hyperthyroidism and ophthalmopathy. Authors of the study amplified TCR beta CDR3 regions from RNA transcripts. Researchers ran a first-round RT-PCR on the TCR CDR3 using the HTBI primer set. TCRdb analysed the multiplex PCR reads with MiXCR anew, one entry per CDR3 protein. The sample lists 540,000 or so distinct CDR3 sequences, 40% to 55% occurring once. CDR3 length equals 11 residues. Per the germline V gene, CDR1 is DFQATT and CDR2 is SNEGSKA (reference sequence). Clinical symptoms, serum thyroxine, TRAb, thyroid ultrasound and orbital computed tomography informed diagnoses.

The sequenced sample was peripheral blood or thyroid tissue (not recorded which). This clonotype was obtained from an adult woman with Graves' disease, either hyperthyroidism or ophthalmopathy (not recorded which). This chain connects TRBV20-1 to TRBJ2-5; no reliable D call. In nucleotides, the CDR3 is TGCAGCGTTGGGCAGAAAGAGACCCAGTACTTC. Translated, it gives CSVGQKETQYF.